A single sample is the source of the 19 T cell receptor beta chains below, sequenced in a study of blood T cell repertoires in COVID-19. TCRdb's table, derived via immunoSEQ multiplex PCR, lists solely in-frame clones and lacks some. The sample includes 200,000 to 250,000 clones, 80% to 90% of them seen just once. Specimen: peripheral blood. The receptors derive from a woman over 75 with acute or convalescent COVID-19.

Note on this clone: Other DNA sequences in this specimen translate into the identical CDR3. The CDR3: CASSLSRGSYEQYF. The CDR3 coding sequence is TGTGCCAGCAGCTTAAGCAGAGGGTCCTACGAGCAGTACTTC. This sequence joins TRBV7-2 and TRBJ2-7, with D tentatively TRBD2 (5 bases). V was cut by 2 bases and J by 1 base, with 9 bases left in between. Germline CDR1 reads SGHTA; CDR2 reads FQGNSA. This CDR3 spans 14 amino acids.

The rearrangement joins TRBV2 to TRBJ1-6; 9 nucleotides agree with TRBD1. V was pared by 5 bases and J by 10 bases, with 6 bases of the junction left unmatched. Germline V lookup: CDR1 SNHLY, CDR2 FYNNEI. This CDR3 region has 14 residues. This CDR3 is CASSPDRGVSPLHF. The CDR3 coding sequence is TGTGCCAGCAGTCCGGACAGGGGAGTATCACCCCTCCACTTT.

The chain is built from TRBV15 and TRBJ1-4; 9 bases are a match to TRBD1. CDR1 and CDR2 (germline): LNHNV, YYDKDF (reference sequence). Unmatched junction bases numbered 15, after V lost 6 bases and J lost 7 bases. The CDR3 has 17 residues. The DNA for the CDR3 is TGTGCCACCAGTAGCCCGACTCCGGGACAGGGAGCTGAAAAACTGTTTTTT. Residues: CATSSPTPGQGAEKLFF.

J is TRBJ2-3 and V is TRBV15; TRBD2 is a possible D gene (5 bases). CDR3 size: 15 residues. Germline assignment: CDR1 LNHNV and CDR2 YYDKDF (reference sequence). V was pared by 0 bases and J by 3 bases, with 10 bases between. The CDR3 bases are TGTGCCACCAGCAGAGATTCCGAGGGAACAGATACGCAGTATTTT. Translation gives CATSRDSEGTDTQYF.

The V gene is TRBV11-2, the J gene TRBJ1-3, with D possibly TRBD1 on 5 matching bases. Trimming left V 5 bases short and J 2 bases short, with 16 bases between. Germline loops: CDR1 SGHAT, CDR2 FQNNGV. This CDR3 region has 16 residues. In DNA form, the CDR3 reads TGTGCCAGCAGCGCAGGGAACGTCGGAGCTGGAAACACCATATATTTT. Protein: CASSAGNVGAGNTIYF.

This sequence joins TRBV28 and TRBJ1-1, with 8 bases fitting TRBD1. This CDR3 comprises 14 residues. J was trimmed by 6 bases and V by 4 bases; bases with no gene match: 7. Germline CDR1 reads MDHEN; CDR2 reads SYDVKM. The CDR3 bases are TGTGCCAGCAGTTCCGGACAGGGTAACGCTGAAGCTTTCTTT. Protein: CASSSGQGNAEAFF.

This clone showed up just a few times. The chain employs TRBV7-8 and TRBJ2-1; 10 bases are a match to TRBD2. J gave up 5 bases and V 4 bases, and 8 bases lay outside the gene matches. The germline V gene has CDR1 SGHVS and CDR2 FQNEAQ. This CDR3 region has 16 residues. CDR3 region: CASSSQGLAAHNEQFF. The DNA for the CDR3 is TGTGCCAGCAGCTCCCAAGGACTAGCGGCTCACAATGAGCAGTTCTTC.

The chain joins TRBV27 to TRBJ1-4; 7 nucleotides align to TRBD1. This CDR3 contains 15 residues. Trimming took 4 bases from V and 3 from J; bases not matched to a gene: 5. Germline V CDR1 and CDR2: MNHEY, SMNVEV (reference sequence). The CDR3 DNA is TGTGCCAGCAGTTCCCAGGGGGGACCTAATGAAAAACTGTTTTTT. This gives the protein CASSSQGGPNEKLFF.

In DNA form, the CDR3 reads TGTGCCAGCAGCTTTGGCAGTGGCACAGATACGCAGTATTTT. This codes for CASSFGSGTDTQYF. This sequence joins TRBV7-3 and TRBJ2-3; D is uncertain. Germline V lookup: CDR1 SGHTA, CDR2 FQGTGA. The CDR3 is 14 residues long. V lost 3 bases to trimming and J lost 1 base, with 8 bases between them.

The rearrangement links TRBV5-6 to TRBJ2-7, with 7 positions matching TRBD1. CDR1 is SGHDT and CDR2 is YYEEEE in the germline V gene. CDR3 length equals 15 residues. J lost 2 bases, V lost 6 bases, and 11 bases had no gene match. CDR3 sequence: CASTPKGAGTYEQYF. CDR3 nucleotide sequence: TGTGCCAGCACCCCAAAGGGGGCAGGTACCTACGAGCAGTACTTC.

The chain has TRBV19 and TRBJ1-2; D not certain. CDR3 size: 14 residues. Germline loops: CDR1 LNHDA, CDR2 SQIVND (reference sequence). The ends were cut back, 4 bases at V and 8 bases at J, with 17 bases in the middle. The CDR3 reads CASSTPGVTSGYTF. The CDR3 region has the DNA TGTGCCAGTAGTACCCCCGGGGTAACGAGCGGCTACACCTTC.

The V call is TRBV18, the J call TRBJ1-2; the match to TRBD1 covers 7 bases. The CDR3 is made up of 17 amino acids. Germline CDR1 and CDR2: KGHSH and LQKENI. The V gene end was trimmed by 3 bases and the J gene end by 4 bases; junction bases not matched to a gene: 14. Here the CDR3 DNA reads TGTGCCAGCTCACCGCGCGAGACAGGGAGCCTCTCCTATGGCTACACCTTC. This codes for CASSPRETGSLSYGYTF.

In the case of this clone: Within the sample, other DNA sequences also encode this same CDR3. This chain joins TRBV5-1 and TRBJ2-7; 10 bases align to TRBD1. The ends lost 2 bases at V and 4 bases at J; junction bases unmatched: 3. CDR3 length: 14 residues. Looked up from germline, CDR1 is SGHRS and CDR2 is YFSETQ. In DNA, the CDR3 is TGCGCCAGCAGCTTAGGACAGGGGGGGTACGAGCAGTACTTC. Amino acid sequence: CASSLGQGGYEQYF. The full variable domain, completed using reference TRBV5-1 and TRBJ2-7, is KAGVTQTPRYLIKTRGQQVTLSCSPISGHRSVSWYQQTPGQGLQFLFEYFSETQRNKGNFPGRFSGRQFSNSRSEMNVSTLELGDSALYLCASSLGQGGYEQYFGPGTRLTVT.

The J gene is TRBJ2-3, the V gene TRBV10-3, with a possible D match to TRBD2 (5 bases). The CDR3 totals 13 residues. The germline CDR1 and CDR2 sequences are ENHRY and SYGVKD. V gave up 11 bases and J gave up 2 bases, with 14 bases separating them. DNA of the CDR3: TGTGCCGTCTCTTCCGGGAACACAGATACGCAGTATTTT. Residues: CAVSSGNTDTQYF.

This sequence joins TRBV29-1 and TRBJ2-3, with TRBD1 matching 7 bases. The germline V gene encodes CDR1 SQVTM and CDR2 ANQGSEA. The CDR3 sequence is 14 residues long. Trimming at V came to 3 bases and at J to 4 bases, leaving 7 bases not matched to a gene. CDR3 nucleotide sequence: TGCAGCGTTGAGTCGGGACAGACGGCAGATACGCAGTATTTT. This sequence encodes CSVESGQTADTQYF.

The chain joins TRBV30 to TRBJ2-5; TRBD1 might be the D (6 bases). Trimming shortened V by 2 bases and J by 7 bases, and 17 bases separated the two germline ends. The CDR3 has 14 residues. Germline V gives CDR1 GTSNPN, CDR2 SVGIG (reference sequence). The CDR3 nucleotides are TGTGCCTGGAGTAGAGGACAGCAAGGGAGGACCCAGTACTTC. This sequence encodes CAWSRGQQGRTQYF.

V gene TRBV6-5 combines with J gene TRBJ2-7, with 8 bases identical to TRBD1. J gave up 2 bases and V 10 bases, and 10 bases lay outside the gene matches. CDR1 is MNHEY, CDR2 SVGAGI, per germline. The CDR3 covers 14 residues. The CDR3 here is CAITAGGYTYEQYF. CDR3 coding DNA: TGTGCCATAACTGCAGGGGGCTATACCTACGAGCAGTACTTC.

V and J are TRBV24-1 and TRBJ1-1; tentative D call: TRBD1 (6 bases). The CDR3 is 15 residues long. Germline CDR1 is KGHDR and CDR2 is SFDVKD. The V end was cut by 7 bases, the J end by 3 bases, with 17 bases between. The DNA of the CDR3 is TGTGCCACCAGGTCGGGCGACAGGTGGGACACTGAAGCTTTCTTT. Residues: CATRSGDRWDTEAFF.

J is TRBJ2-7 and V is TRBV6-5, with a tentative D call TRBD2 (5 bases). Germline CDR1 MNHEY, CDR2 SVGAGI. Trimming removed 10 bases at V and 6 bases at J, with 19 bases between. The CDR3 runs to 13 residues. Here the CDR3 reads CATMWLGVPEQYF. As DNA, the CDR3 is TGTGCCACCATGTGGCTCGGGGTCCCCGAGCAGTACTTC.